The present T cell receptor (beta chain) was sequenced within a study of cytomegalovirus exposure and HLA in healthy donors. The primer mix had 60 Vbeta and 13 Jbeta primers. Profiled with immunoSEQ multiplex PCR; TCRdb holds only in-frame clones, not every one. The data contain approximately 220,000 clones, roughly four fifths of them seen just once; the ten biggest clones take up around 1.5%. V lost 2 bases, J lost 5 bases, and 4 bases stayed unmatched. CDR1 is SGHRS, CDR2 YFSETQ, per germline. The CDR3 spans 15 residues. The chain uses TRBV5-1 and TRBJ2-1; 10 positions match TRBD2. Sequences were obtained from PBMCs. The receptor comes from a girl between 5 and 17 years old in good health and CMV-seronegative. The CDR3 DNA follows: TGCGCCAGCAGCTTTACTAGCGGGGTAAACAATGAGCAGTTCTTC. As protein: CASSFTSGVNNEQFF.